This T cell receptor beta chain derives from a study of OX40 agonist ivuxolimab in advanced cancers. About the study: With ivuxolimab, an agonistic anti-OX40 (CD134) antibody, patients were treated.

Germline-derived CDR1 and CDR2 are SGHRS and YFSETQ. Trimming at V came to 1 base and at J to 0 bases, leaving 10 bases not matched to a gene. The CDR3 extends over 18 amino acids. Excluded were patients having autoimmune disease history or systemic immunosuppression. Only in-frame clones appear in the TCRdb table, and some are missing; sequencing was by immunoSEQ multiplex PCR. The repertoire holds under 100,000 clones, with about nine tenths as singletons. This receptor was identified in an adult with an advanced solid tumor such as melanoma, head and neck, liver or kidney cancer. The source was CD4+ or CD8+ T cells sorted from blood, collected in a trial of the OX40 agonist ivuxolimab. This chain joins TRBV5-1 and TRBJ2-3; TRBD1 matches at 8 bases. The chain's CDR3 is CASSLRQGARISTDTQYF. The CDR3 DNA reads as TGCGCCAGCAGCTTGCGGCAGGGGGCCAGGATTAGCACAGATACGCAGTATTTT. Complete variable domain (other parts from reference TRBV5-1 and TRBJ2-3): KAGVTQTPRYLIKTRGQQVTLSCSPISGHRSVSWYQQTPGQGLQFLFEYFSETQRNKGNFPGRFSGRQFSNSRSEMNVSTLELGDSALYLCASSLRQGARISTDTQYFGPGTRLTVL.